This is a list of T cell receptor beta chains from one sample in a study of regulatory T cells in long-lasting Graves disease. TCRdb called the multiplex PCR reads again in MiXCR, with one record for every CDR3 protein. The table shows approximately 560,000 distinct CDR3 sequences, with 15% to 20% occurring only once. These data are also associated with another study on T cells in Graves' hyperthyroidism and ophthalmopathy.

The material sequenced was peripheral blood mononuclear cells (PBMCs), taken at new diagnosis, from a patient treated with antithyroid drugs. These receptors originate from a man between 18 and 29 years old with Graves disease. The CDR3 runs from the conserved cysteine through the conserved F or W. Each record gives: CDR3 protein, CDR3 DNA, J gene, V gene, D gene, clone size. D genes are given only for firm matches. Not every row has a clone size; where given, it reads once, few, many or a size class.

cdr3_aa: CASTIGTGGTDTQYF; cdr3_nt: TGCGCCAGCACAATCGGGACAGGGGGTACAGATACGCAGTATTTT; j_call: TRBJ2-3; v_call: TRBV5-1; d_call: TRBD1; clone_size: many
cdr3_aa: CASSVGAIRDNEQFF; cdr3_nt: TGTGCCAGCAGCGTAGGAGCGATTCGAGACAATGAGCAGTTCTTC; j_call: TRBJ2-1; v_call: TRBV9; d_call: -; clone_size: few
cdr3_aa: CASSFRGAGYGYTF; cdr3_nt: TGTGCCAGCAGTTTTCGAGGGGCCGGGTATGGCTACACCTTC; j_call: TRBJ1-2; v_call: TRBV28; d_call: -; clone_size: many
cdr3_aa: CASGTSTDTQYF; cdr3_nt: TGTGCCAGCGGAACGAGCACAGATACGCAGTATTTT; j_call: TRBJ2-3; v_call: TRBV7-2; d_call: -; clone_size: many
cdr3_aa: CASSHRPLKERDTQYF; cdr3_nt: TGTGCCAGCAGCCACAGGCCCCTAAAGGAGAGAGATACGCAGTATTTT; j_call: TRBJ2-3; v_call: TRBV11-2; d_call: -; clone_size: -
cdr3_aa: CASSQGTRSLYEQYF; cdr3_nt: TGTGCCAGCAGCCAAGGGACACGTTCCCTCTACGAGCAGTACTTC; j_call: TRBJ2-7; v_call: TRBV3-1; d_call: -; clone_size: -
cdr3_aa: CASSYRTAHKNYGYTF; cdr3_nt: TGTGCCAGCAGTTACAGGACAGCCCATAAAAACTATGGCTACACCTTC; j_call: TRBJ1-2; v_call: TRBV6-5; d_call: -; clone_size: few
cdr3_aa: CASSFSGGDQPQHF; cdr3_nt: TGTGCCAGCAGTTTTTCAGGGGGGGATCAGCCCCAGCATTTT; j_call: TRBJ1-5; v_call: TRBV12-3/TRBV12-4; d_call: TRBD1; clone_size: -
cdr3_aa: CASKTGRRRSRTEAFF; cdr3_nt: TGTGCCAGCAAGACTGGACGGAGGAGGAGTCGAACTGAAGCTTTCTTT; j_call: TRBJ1-1; v_call: TRBV6-2/TRBV6-3; d_call: -; clone_size: -
cdr3_aa: CASSSWGAVPDTQYF; cdr3_nt: TGTGCCAGCTCTAGCTGGGGGGCGGTTCCAGATACGCAGTATTTT; j_call: TRBJ2-3; v_call: TRBV19; d_call: -; clone_size: many
cdr3_aa: CASSLDGRQGYNEQFF; cdr3_nt: TGCGCCAGCAGCTTGGACGGTCGCCAGGGGTACAATGAGCAGTTCTTC; j_call: TRBJ2-1; v_call: TRBV5-1; d_call: -; clone_size: many
cdr3_aa: CASSARPGRSGANVLTF; cdr3_nt: TGTGCCAGCAGCGCGCGGCCCGGGCGGTCTGGGGCCAACGTCCTGACTTTC; j_call: TRBJ2-6; v_call: TRBV6-1; d_call: -; clone_size: many
cdr3_aa: CASSYSIFEQYF; cdr3_nt: TGTGCCAGCAGTTACTCGATCTTCGAGCAGTACTTC; j_call: TRBJ2-7; v_call: TRBV6-5; d_call: -; clone_size: -
cdr3_aa: CSAIQGDVEKLFF; cdr3_nt: TGCAGTGCGATACAGGGTGATGTGGAAAAACTGTTTTTT; j_call: TRBJ1-4; v_call: TRBV20-1; d_call: -; clone_size: few
cdr3_aa: CASSDGQGHSYNEQFF; cdr3_nt: TGCGCCAGCAGTGACGGACAGGGTCACTCCTACAATGAGCAGTTCTTC; j_call: TRBJ2-1; v_call: TRBV5-1; d_call: TRBD1; clone_size: many
cdr3_aa: CASSYRLDRGSTEAFF; cdr3_nt: TGTGCCAGCAGTTACCGCTTAGACAGGGGTAGTACTGAAGCTTTCTTT; j_call: TRBJ1-1; v_call: TRBV6-5; d_call: TRBD1; clone_size: -
cdr3_aa: CSVVDRTYEQYF; cdr3_nt: TGCAGCGTTGTCGACAGGACCTACGAGCAGTACTTC; j_call: TRBJ2-7; v_call: TRBV29-1; d_call: -; clone_size: many
cdr3_aa: CASTESGTQETQYF; cdr3_nt: TGTGCCAGCACCGAGAGCGGCACACAAGAGACCCAGTACTTC; j_call: TRBJ2-5; v_call: TRBV6-1; d_call: -; clone_size: many
cdr3_aa: CASSLGFSLTDTQYF; cdr3_nt: TGTGCCAGCAGTTTGGGTTTCTCACTCACAGATACGCAGTATTTT; j_call: TRBJ2-3; v_call: TRBV27; d_call: -; clone_size: many
cdr3_aa: CASSPLAGGSSYNEQFF; cdr3_nt: TGTGCCAGCAGTCCTTTAGCGGGAGGCTCGTCCTACAATGAGCAGTTCTTC; j_call: TRBJ2-1; v_call: TRBV28; d_call: TRBD2; clone_size: many
cdr3_aa: CASSDPGGGYTF; cdr3_nt: TGTGCCAGCAGTGATCCCGGAGGGGGCTACACCTTC; j_call: TRBJ1-2; v_call: TRBV2; d_call: -; clone_size: -
cdr3_aa: CASSSDRGYGYTF; cdr3_nt: TGTGCCAGCAGTTCCGACAGGGGATACGGCTACACCTTC; j_call: TRBJ1-2; v_call: TRBV12-3/TRBV12-4; d_call: TRBD1; clone_size: many
cdr3_aa: CASSMLGSSYEQYF; cdr3_nt: TGTGCCAGTAGTATGCTGGGAAGCTCCTACGAGCAGTACTTC; j_call: TRBJ2-7; v_call: TRBV19; d_call: -; clone_size: -
cdr3_aa: CSARVPGQISDTQYF; cdr3_nt: TGCAGTGCTAGAGTTCCGGGACAGATTTCAGATACGCAGTATTTT; j_call: TRBJ2-3; v_call: TRBV20-1; d_call: TRBD1; clone_size: -
cdr3_aa: CSASGQGKTSYEQYF; cdr3_nt: TGCAGTGCTAGCGGACAGGGTAAAACCTCCTACGAGCAGTACTTC; j_call: TRBJ2-7; v_call: TRBV20-1; d_call: TRBD1; clone_size: many
cdr3_aa: CASGIGQGGETQYF; cdr3_nt: TGTGCCAGCGGAATAGGACAGGGCGGGGAGACCCAGTACTTC; j_call: TRBJ2-5; v_call: TRBV18; d_call: TRBD1; clone_size: -
cdr3_aa: CASSLERTLYGYTF; cdr3_nt: TGCGCCAGCAGCTTGGAAAGGACCCTCTATGGCTACACCTTC; j_call: TRBJ1-2; v_call: TRBV5-1; d_call: -; clone_size: few
cdr3_aa: CASSLEGNSGGTEAFF; cdr3_nt: TGCGCCAGCAGCCTGGAGGGGAACTCGGGCGGCACTGAAGCTTTCTTT; j_call: TRBJ1-1; v_call: TRBV5-1; d_call: -; clone_size: -
cdr3_aa: CASSDQAENIQYF; cdr3_nt: TGTGCCAGCAGTGATCAGGCAGAAAACATTCAGTACTTC; j_call: TRBJ2-4; v_call: TRBV6-1; d_call: -; clone_size: many
cdr3_aa: CASSLDVSHDSKPGANVLTF; cdr3_nt: TGTGCCAGCAGTTTAGATGTTTCGCACGATTCAAAGCCTGGGGCCAACGTCCTGACTTTC; j_call: TRBJ2-6; v_call: TRBV28; d_call: -; clone_size: many
cdr3_aa: CSAIDMTQIMYNEQFF; cdr3_nt: TGCAGTGCTATCGATATGACCCAGATTATGTACAATGAGCAGTTCTTC; j_call: TRBJ2-1; v_call: TRBV20-1; d_call: -; clone_size: few
cdr3_aa: CATLQGVGETQYF; cdr3_nt: TGTGCCACCTTACAGGGGGTAGGGGAGACCCAGTACTTC; j_call: TRBJ2-5; v_call: TRBV10-3; d_call: TRBD1; clone_size: many
cdr3_aa: CASSPGPEQYF; cdr3_nt: TGTGCCAGCAGCCCGGGACCCGAGCAGTACTTC; j_call: TRBJ2-7; v_call: TRBV11-2; d_call: -; clone_size: many
cdr3_aa: CSVDHSSGANVLTF; cdr3_nt: TGCAGCGTTGATCACAGCTCTGGGGCCAACGTCCTGACTTTC; j_call: TRBJ2-6; v_call: TRBV29-1; d_call: -; clone_size: few
cdr3_aa: CASSVGGIYGYTF; cdr3_nt: TGTGCCAGCAGCGTAGGGGGGATCTATGGCTACACCTTC; j_call: TRBJ1-2; v_call: TRBV9; d_call: -; clone_size: few
cdr3_aa: CASSDGSWYEQYF; cdr3_nt: TGTGCCAGCAGCGACGGGAGTTGGTACGAGCAGTACTTC; j_call: TRBJ2-7; v_call: TRBV7-8; d_call: -; clone_size: -
cdr3_aa: CASSVGTGSYSYEQYF; cdr3_nt: TGTGCCAGCAGTGTGGGGACAGGGAGCTACTCCTACGAGCAGTACTTC; j_call: TRBJ2-7; v_call: TRBV6-1; d_call: TRBD1; clone_size: many
cdr3_aa: CSATQGARTGELFF; cdr3_nt: TGCAGTGCGACACAGGGGGCGAGAACCGGGGAGCTGTTTTTT; j_call: TRBJ2-2; v_call: TRBV20-1; d_call: TRBD1; clone_size: -
cdr3_aa: CASSSGTEMNYGYTF; cdr3_nt: TGCGCCAGCAGCTCCGGGACAGAGATGAACTATGGCTACACCTTC; j_call: TRBJ1-2; v_call: TRBV5-1; d_call: TRBD1; clone_size: many
cdr3_aa: CASSRSRYGYTF; cdr3_nt: TGTGCCAGCAGTAGGTCCCGCTATGGCTACACCTTC; j_call: TRBJ1-2; v_call: TRBV28; d_call: -; clone_size: few
cdr3_aa: CASSFRQETQYF; cdr3_nt: TGTGCCAGCAGCTTCAGACAAGAGACCCAGTACTTC; j_call: TRBJ2-5; v_call: TRBV7-3; d_call: -; clone_size: many
cdr3_aa: CASSPFSDRDNEQFF; cdr3_nt: TGTGCCAGCTCACCTTTTAGCGACAGGGACAATGAGCAGTTCTTC; j_call: TRBJ2-1; v_call: TRBV18; d_call: TRBD1; clone_size: many
cdr3_aa: CASRSHSTNQPQHF; cdr3_nt: TGTGCCAGCAGGAGTCATTCCACCAATCAGCCCCAGCATTTT; j_call: TRBJ1-5; v_call: TRBV2; d_call: -; clone_size: -
cdr3_aa: CASSHPRGTAQETQYF; cdr3_nt: TGTGCCAGCAGCCACCCCCGTGGGACAGCTCAAGAGACCCAGTACTTC; j_call: TRBJ2-5; v_call: TRBV7-9; d_call: TRBD1; clone_size: many
cdr3_aa: CASSLSGRAVNEQFF; cdr3_nt: TGTGCCAGCAGCTTAAGTGGGAGGGCCGTAAATGAGCAGTTCTTC; j_call: TRBJ2-1; v_call: TRBV7-6; d_call: TRBD2; clone_size: -
cdr3_aa: CASSLGGGPLGRNEQFF; cdr3_nt: TGTGCCAGCAGCTTAGGCGGAGGGCCCCTCGGACGCAATGAGCAGTTCTTC; j_call: TRBJ2-1; v_call: TRBV7-9; d_call: -; clone_size: many
cdr3_aa: CASSAEYNEQFF; cdr3_nt: TGTGCCAGCAGTGCTGAGTACAATGAGCAGTTCTTC; j_call: TRBJ2-1; v_call: TRBV28; d_call: -; clone_size: -
cdr3_aa: CASSKDPLNSYNEQFF; cdr3_nt: TGTGCCAGTAGTAAAGACCCTCTGAACTCCTACAATGAGCAGTTCTTC; j_call: TRBJ2-1; v_call: TRBV19; d_call: -; clone_size: many
cdr3_aa: CASSEKVRGLPPPPF; cdr3_nt: TGTGCCAGCAGTGAAAAAGTTAGAGGACTGCCCCCCCCCCCCTTC; j_call: TRBJ2-1; v_call: TRBV6-1; d_call: -; clone_size: -
cdr3_aa: CASSQLVGAVVLEQYF; cdr3_nt: TGTGCCAGCAGCCAGTTGGTGGGTGCGGTTGTTTTGGAGCAGTACTTC; j_call: TRBJ2-7; v_call: TRBV14; d_call: -; clone_size: -
cdr3_aa: CAWSVLWARENNEQFF; cdr3_nt: TGTGCCTGGAGTGTACTCTGGGCTAGAGAAAACAATGAGCAGTTCTTC; j_call: TRBJ2-1; v_call: TRBV30; d_call: -; clone_size: few
cdr3_aa: CASSVVSTTGELFF; cdr3_nt: TGTGCCAGCAGCGTAGTGAGTACCACCGGGGAGCTGTTTTTT; j_call: TRBJ2-2; v_call: TRBV9; d_call: -; clone_size: -
cdr3_aa: CASQNRAATNSNQPQHF; cdr3_nt: TGTGCCAGCCAAAACCGGGCAGCAACAAATAGCAATCAGCCCCAGCATTTT; j_call: TRBJ1-5; v_call: TRBV6-1; d_call: -; clone_size: few
cdr3_aa: CASSYGGPNEKLFF; cdr3_nt: TGTGCCAGCAGTTACGGGGGGCCTAATGAAAAACTGTTTTTT; j_call: TRBJ1-4; v_call: TRBV6-9; d_call: -; clone_size: -
cdr3_aa: CAWSVQLGYNEQFF; cdr3_nt: TGTGCCTGGAGTGTACAACTTGGTTACAATGAGCAGTTCTTC; j_call: TRBJ2-1; v_call: TRBV30; d_call: -; clone_size: many
cdr3_aa: CASSIYRETDTQYF; cdr3_nt: TGCGCCAGCAGCATATACAGGGAAACAGATACGCAGTATTTT; j_call: TRBJ2-3; v_call: TRBV5-1; d_call: -; clone_size: many
cdr3_aa: CASDLGGGSGQETQYF; cdr3_nt: TGTGCCAGCGACCTGGGAGGAGGGTCGGGCCAAGAGACCCAGTACTTC; j_call: TRBJ2-5; v_call: TRBV9; d_call: -; clone_size: -